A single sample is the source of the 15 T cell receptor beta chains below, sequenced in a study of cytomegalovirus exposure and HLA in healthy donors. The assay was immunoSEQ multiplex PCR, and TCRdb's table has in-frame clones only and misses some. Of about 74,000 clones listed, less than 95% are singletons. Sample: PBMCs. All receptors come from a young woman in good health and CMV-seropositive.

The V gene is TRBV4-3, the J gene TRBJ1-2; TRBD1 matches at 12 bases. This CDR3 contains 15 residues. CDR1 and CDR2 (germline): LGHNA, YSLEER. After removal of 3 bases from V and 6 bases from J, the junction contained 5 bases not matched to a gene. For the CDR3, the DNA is TGCGCCAGCAGCCATACCGGGACAGGGGGCGATGGCTACACCTTC. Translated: CASSHTGTGGDGYTF.

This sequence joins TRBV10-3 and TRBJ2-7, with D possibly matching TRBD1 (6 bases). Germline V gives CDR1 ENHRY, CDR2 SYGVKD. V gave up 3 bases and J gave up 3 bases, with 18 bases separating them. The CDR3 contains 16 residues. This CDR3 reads CAISEAFGQNHYEQYF. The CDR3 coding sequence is TGTGCCATCAGTGAAGCGTTTGGACAGAACCACTACGAGCAGTACTTC.

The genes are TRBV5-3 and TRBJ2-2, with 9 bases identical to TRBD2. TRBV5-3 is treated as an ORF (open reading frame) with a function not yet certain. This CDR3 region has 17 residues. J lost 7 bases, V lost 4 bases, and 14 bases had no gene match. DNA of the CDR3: TGTGCCAGAAGCCAACGTTTGGTGGCGGGAGGGGGCGGGGAGCTGTTTTTT. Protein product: CARSQRLVAGGGGELFF.

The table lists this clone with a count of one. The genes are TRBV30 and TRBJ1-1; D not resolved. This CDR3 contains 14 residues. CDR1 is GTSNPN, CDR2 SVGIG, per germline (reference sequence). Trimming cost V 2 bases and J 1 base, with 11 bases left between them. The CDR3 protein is CAWSWGAGNTEAFF. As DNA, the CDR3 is TGTGCCTGGAGTTGGGGAGCGGGGAACACTGAAGCTTTCTTT.

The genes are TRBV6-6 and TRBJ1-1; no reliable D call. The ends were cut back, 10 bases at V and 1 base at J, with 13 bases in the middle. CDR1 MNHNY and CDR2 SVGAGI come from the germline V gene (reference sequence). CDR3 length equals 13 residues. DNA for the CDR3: TGTGCCACCAGCGCGGCGAGGAACACTGAAGCTTTCTTT. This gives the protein CATSAARNTEAFF.

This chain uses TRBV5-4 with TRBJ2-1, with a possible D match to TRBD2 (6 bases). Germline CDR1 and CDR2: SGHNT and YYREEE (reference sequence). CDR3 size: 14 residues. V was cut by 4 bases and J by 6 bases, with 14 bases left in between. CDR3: CASSPATRFNEQFF. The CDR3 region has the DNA TGTGCCAGCAGCCCGGCGACTAGATTCAATGAGCAGTTCTTC.

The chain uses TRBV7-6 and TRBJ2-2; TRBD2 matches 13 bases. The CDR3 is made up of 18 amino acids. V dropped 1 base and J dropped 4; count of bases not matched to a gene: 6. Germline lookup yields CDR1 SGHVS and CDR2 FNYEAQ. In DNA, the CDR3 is TGTGCCAGCAGCTTAGACGTACTAGCGGGAGGGGGCACCGGGGAGCTGTTTTTT. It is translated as CASSLDVLAGGGTGELFF.

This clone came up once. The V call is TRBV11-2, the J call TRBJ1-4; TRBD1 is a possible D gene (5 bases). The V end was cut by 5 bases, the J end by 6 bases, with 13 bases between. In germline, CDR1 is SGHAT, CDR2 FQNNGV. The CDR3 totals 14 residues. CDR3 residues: CASSLGRADEKLFF. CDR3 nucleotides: TGTGCCAGCAGCCTCGGCAGGGCGGATGAAAAACTGTTTTTT. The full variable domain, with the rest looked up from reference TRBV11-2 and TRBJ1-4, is EAGVAQSPRYKIIEKRQSVAFWCNPISGHATLYWYQQILGQGPKLLIQFQNNGVVDDSQLPKDRFSAERLKGVDSTLKIQPAKLEDSAVYLCASSLGRADEKLFFGSGTQLSVL.

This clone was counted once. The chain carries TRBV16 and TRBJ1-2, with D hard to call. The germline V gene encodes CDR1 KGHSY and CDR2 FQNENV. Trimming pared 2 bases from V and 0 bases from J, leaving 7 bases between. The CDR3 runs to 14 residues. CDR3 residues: CASSQTSANYGYTF. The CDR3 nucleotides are TGTGCCAGCAGCCAAACCTCGGCTAACTATGGCTACACCTTC.

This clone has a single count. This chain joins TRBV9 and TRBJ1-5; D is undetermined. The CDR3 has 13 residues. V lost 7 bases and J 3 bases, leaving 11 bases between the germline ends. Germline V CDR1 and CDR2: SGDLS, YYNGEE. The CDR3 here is CASSGFDNQPQHF. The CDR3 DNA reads TGTGCCAGCTCGGGGTTCGACAATCAGCCCCAGCATTTT.

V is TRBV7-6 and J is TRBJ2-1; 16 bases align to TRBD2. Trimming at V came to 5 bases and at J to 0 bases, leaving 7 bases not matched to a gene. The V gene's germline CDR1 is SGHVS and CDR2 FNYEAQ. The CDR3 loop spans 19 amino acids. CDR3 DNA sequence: TGTGCCAGCAGCCCGGGACTAGCGGGAGGGCTAAGCTCCTACAATGAGCAGTTCTTC. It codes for CASSPGLAGGLSSYNEQFF.

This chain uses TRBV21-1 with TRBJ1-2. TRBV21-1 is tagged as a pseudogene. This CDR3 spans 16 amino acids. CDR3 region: CASSKRSPVVYYGYTF. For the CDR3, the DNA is TGTGCCAGCAGCAAACGCTCTCCGGTTGTATACTATGGCTACACCTTC.

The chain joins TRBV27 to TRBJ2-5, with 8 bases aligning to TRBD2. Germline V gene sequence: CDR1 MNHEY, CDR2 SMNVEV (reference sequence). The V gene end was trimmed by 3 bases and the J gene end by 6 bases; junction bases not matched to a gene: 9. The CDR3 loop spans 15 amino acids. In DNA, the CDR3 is TGTGCCAGCAGTTTCAGGCCGGGAGGGGATCAGACCCAGTACTTC. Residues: CASSFRPGGDQTQYF.

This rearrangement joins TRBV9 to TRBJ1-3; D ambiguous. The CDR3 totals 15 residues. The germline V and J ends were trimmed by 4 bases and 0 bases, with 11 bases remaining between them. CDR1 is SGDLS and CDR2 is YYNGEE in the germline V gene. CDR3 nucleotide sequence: TGTGCCAGCAGCCCGACAAGAAACTCTGGAAACACCATATATTTT. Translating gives CASSPTRNSGNTIYF.

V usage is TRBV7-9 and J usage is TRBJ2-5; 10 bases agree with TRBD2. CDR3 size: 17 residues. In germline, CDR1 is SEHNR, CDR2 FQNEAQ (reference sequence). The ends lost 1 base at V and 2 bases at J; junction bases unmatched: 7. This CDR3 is CASSLGDLAGVQETQYF. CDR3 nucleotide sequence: TGTGCCAGCAGCTTAGGGGATCTAGCGGGGGTACAAGAGACCCAGTACTTC.